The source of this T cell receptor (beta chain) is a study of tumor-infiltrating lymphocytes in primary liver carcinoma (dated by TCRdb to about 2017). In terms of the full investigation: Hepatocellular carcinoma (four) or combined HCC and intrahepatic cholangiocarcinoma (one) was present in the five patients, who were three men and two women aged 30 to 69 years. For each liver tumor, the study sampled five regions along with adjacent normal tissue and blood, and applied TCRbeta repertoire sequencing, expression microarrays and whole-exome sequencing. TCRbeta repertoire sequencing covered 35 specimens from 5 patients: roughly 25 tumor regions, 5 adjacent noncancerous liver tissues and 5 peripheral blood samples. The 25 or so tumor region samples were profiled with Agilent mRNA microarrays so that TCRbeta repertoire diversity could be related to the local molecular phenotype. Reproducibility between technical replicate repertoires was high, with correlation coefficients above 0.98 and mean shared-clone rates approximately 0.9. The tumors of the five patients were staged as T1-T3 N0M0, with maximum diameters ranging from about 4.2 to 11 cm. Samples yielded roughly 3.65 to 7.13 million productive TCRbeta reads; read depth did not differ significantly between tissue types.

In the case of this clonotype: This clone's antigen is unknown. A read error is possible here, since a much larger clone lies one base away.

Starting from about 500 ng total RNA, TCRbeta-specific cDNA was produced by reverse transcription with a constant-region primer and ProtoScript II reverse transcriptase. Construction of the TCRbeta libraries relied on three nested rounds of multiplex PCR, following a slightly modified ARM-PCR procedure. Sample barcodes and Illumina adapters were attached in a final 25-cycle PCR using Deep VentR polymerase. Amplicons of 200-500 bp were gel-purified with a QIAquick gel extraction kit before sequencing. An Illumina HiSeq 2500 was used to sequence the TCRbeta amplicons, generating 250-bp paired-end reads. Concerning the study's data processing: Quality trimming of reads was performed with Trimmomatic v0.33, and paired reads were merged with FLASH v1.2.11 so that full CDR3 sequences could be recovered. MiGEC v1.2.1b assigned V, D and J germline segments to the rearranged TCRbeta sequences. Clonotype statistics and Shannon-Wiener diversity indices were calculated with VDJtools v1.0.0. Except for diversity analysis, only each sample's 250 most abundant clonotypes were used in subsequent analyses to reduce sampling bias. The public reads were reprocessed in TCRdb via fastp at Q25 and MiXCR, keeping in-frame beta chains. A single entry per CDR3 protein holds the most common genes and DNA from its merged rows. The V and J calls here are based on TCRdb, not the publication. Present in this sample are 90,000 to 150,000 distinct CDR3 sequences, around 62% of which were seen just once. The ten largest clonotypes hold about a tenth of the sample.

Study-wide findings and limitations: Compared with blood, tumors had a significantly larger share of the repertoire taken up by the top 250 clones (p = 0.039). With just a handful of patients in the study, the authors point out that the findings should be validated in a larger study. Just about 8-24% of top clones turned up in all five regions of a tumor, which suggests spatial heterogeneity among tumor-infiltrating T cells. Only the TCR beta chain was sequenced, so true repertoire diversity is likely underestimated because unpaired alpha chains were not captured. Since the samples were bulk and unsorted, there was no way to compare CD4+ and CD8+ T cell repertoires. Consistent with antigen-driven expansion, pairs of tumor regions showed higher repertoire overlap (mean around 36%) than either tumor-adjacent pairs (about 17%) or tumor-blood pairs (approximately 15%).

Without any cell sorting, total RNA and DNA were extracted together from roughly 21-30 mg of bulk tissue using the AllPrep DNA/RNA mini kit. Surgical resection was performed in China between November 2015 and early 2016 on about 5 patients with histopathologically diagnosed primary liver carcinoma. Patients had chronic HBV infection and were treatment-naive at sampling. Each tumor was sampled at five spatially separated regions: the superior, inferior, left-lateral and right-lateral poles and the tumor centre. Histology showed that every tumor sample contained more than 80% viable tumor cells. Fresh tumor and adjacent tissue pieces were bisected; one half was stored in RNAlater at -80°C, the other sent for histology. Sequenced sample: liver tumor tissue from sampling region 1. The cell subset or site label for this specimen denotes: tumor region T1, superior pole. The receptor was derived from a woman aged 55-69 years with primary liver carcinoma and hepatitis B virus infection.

The CDR3 amino acid sequence is: CSVEIRVSIDTQYF. In nucleotides, the sequence is TGCAGCGTTGAAATCAGGGTTAGCATAGATACGCAGTATTTT. This sequence uses TRBV29-1 and TRBJ2-3; the D segment could be TRBD1, given 5 matching bases. For CDR1 and CDR2, the germline V gene lists SQVTM and ANQGSEA. From the cysteine through the phenylalanine, the CDR3 covers 14 amino acids. Only the CDR3 DNA stays, 42 bases, in frame from base 1.